Each of the 6 T cell receptor beta chains below was sequenced from the same sample in a study of response to subunit inactivated influenza vaccine. From the RT-PCR reads, TCRdb called clonotypes with MiXCR, one entry per CDR3 protein. The table lists a few hundred thousand distinct CDR3 sequences, 10% to 12% of them singletons. This same sample was also part of a study on T cells expressing NK-cell markers. That report notes: Beta-chain TCR cDNA was generated via 5'RACE template switching with UMIs.

This specimen was PBMCs from blood, taken on the day of vaccination. The receptors were sampled from a man aged 45-65 years who received an inactivated influenza vaccine.

This clonotype has just a few counts. The chain recombines TRBV28 with TRBJ1-5; TRBD1 aligns across 8 bases. The germline V gene has CDR1 MDHEN and CDR2 SYDVKM. This CDR3 is 15 amino acids long. Germline trimming cut 3 bases from V and 5 bases from J; bases unmatched to any gene: 6. DNA of the CDR3: TGTGCCAGCAGTTTTGGACAGGGATGGTATCAGCCCCAGCATTTT. As protein: CASSFGQGWYQPQHF.

The chain uses TRBV15 and TRBJ1-6; D unresolved. The germline gives CDR1 LNHNV, CDR2 YYDKDF (reference sequence). Trimming removed 0 bases at V and 0 bases at J, with 9 bases between. This CDR3 has 17 amino acids. The CDR3 sequence: CATSRDVGSSYNSPLHF. The DNA for the CDR3 is TGTGCCACCAGCAGAGATGTAGGGAGCTCCTATAATTCACCCCTCCACTTT.

This clonotype was counted ten times or more. The gene calls are TRBV27 and TRBJ2-3; 9 bases agree with TRBD2. Germline V gene lookup returns CDR1 MNHEY and CDR2 SMNVEV (reference sequence). This CDR3 comprises 16 residues. Trimming cost V 8 bases and J 7 bases; bases outside gene matches: 16. Here the CDR3 DNA reads TGTGCCAGCTGCCGGCTTTCGGCGGGAGGGCCAAATACGCAGTATTTT. Translating gives CASCRLSAGGPNTQYF.

V and J are TRBV12-3 or TRBV12-4 and TRBJ1-5, with a weak D call TRBD1 (5 bases). V was cut by 7 bases and J by 3 bases, with 16 bases left in between. The CDR3 loop spans 15 amino acids. CDR3 sequence: CASTLSWGPNQPQHF. The CDR3 DNA follows: TGTGCCAGCACCCTATCGTGGGGCCCCAATCAGCCCCAGCATTTT.

This clonotype came up a few times. The chain links TRBV7-9 to TRBJ1-1; D gene unclear. Germline CDR1 and CDR2: SEHNR and FQNEAQ (reference sequence). V lost 1 base and J lost 9, with 9 bases in between. CDR3 length: 12 amino acids. CDR3 DNA sequence: TGTGCCAGCAGCTTAGTGGCCAGCAAAGCTTTCTTT. This codes for CASSLVASKAFF.

This clonotype was seen ten or more times. The chain has TRBV6-5 and TRBJ2-2, with D unresolved. CDR3 length: 18 residues. The V end was cut by 0 bases, the J end by 3 bases, with 17 bases between. Germline-derived CDR1 and CDR2 are MNHEY and SVGAGI. This CDR3 reads CASSYSYRRALDTGELFF. The DNA of the CDR3 is TGTGCCAGCAGTTACTCGTACAGACGAGCACTGGACACCGGGGAGCTGTTTTTT.